These 13 T cell receptor beta chains were sequenced from one sample in a study of blood T cell repertoires in COVID-19. Profiling relied on immunoSEQ multiplex PCR, and the TCRdb table lists in-frame clones only, not all of them. Found here are some 260,000 clones, roughly 86% of them singletons; the top ten hold around 0.7%. The specimen sequenced was peripheral blood. The receptors originated from a human donor in a cohort sampled during active COVID-19.

DNA for the CDR3: TGTGCCAGCAGCTTATACATTGTCCGTAATGAGCAGTTCTTC. Its protein is CASSLYIVRNEQFF. The V gene is TRBV7-2, the J gene TRBJ2-1; no definite D call. This CDR3 has 14 residues. Trimming removed 2 bases at V and 7 bases at J, with 12 bases between. Germline V gene data show CDR1 as SGHTA and CDR2 as FQGNSA.

This clone appeared a few times. The V call is TRBV5-5, the J call TRBJ2-2; a possible D gene is TRBD2 (5 bases). Germline CDR1 reads SGHKS; CDR2 reads YYEKEE (reference sequence). The CDR3 is 16 amino acids. Trimming left V 4 bases short and J 4 bases short, with 17 bases between. In DNA form, the CDR3 reads TGTGCCAGCAGCACTCAATCCGGGGTGGGCACCGGGGAGCTGTTTTTT. Residues: CASSTQSGVGTGELFF.

The chain has TRBV27 and TRBJ2-3; D unresolved. The V and J ends lost 0 bases and 0 bases respectively, with 13 bases between them. Germline values: CDR1 MNHEY, CDR2 SMNVEV (reference sequence). CDR3 length: 17 residues. The DNA of the CDR3 is TGTGCCAGCAGTTTATCGTGGCAGGCCGCTAGCACAGATACGCAGTATTTT. Translating it yields CASSLSWQAASTDTQYF.

This clone was seen only once. The chain is built from TRBV6-2 or TRBV6-3 and TRBJ2-5; 7 bases align to TRBD1. The V gene end was trimmed by 5 bases and the J gene end by 1 base; junction bases not matched to a gene: 13. CDR1 is MNHEY and CDR2 is SVGEGT in the germline V gene. The CDR3 loop spans 17 amino acids. Here the CDR3 reads CASSAPRQGVSQETQYF. For the CDR3, the DNA is TGTGCCAGCAGTGCCCCCCGACAGGGCGTATCCCAAGAGACCCAGTACTTC.

This chain uses TRBV12-3 or TRBV12-4 with TRBJ1-2; D might be TRBD1 (6 bases). The ends were cut back, 5 bases at V and 6 bases at J, with 10 bases in the middle. The CDR3 length is 12 residues. CDR3 region: CASSADRNGYTF. The DNA of the CDR3 is TGTGCCAGCAGTGCGGACAGAAATGGCTACACCTTC.

This clone was observed a single time. The chain joins TRBV7-9 to TRBJ1-2, with TRBD1 matching over 7 bases. The germline gives CDR1 SEHNR, CDR2 FQNEAQ (reference sequence). The V gene end was trimmed by 4 bases and the J gene end by 6 bases; junction bases not matched to a gene: 5. The CDR3 spans 13 residues. Here the CDR3 reads CASSYTGTDGYTF. CDR3 coding DNA: TGTGCCAGCAGCTACACCGGGACAGATGGCTACACCTTC.

The rearrangement uses TRBV5-6 and TRBJ2-7, with 7 bases lining up with TRBD1. The CDR3 extends over 13 amino acids. Germline CDR1 reads SGHDT; CDR2 reads YYEEEE. V trimming: 6 bases; J trimming: 1 base; junction bases outside the gene matches: 4. This CDR3 is CASTYRGSYEQYF. The CDR3 DNA follows: TGTGCCAGCACCTACAGGGGATCCTACGAGCAGTACTTC.

The genes are TRBV7-9 and TRBJ2-5, with 16 bases fitting TRBD2. Germline CDR1 and CDR2: SEHNR and FQNEAQ (reference sequence). V lost 5 bases and J lost 5; bases outside the gene matches: 8. There are 17 residues in the CDR3. The CDR3 DNA reads TGTGCCAGCAGCCGCGGGACTAGCGGGGGGGCCAGGGAGACCCAGTACTTC. Protein product: CASSRGTSGGARETQYF.

This chain joins TRBV3-1 (or the pseudogene TRBV3-2) and TRBJ2-7; 9 bases are a match to TRBD2. CDR1 is LGHDT and CDR2 is YNNKEL in the germline V gene (reference sequence). After removal of 6 bases from V and 2 bases from J, the junction contained 8 bases not matched to a gene. The CDR3 contains 15 residues. CDR3 region: CASRESGGPAYEQYF. The CDR3 bases are TGTGCCAGCAGGGAGAGCGGGGGGCCAGCCTACGAGCAGTACTTC.

The V gene is TRBV12-1, the J gene TRBJ2-1; TRBD2 is the table's D call, not checked against the DNA. TRBV12-1 is flagged as a pseudogene. CDR3 length: 16 residues. CDR3 sequence reads: CASSSGLAGLYNEQFF. The CDR3 DNA is TGTGCCAGCAGCTCCGGACTAGCGGGGTTGTACAATGAGCAGTTCTTC.

This sequence joins TRBV6-5 and TRBJ1-3; 8 bases align to TRBD1. The trim removed 0 bases at V and 2 bases at J, leaving 0 bases unmatched. Per the germline V gene, CDR1 is MNHEY and CDR2 is SVGAGI. The CDR3 is made up of 15 amino acids. The CDR3 loop is CASSYSDRAGNTIYF. CDR3 in DNA: TGTGCCAGCAGTTACTCGGACAGGGCTGGAAACACCATATATTTT.

The V and J genes are TRBV4-1 and TRBJ2-7; 7 bases agree with TRBD1. V lost 4 bases to trimming and J lost 2 bases; unmatched junction nucleotides: 5. Germline lookup yields CDR1 MGHRA and CDR2 YSYEKL. The CDR3 is made up of 14 amino acids. The DNA of the CDR3 is TGCGCCAGCAGCCCCCAAGACAGGGCCTACGAGCAGTACTTC. It codes for CASSPQDRAYEQYF.

J is TRBJ1-2 and V is TRBV12-5, with D possibly TRBD1 on 6 matching bases. There are 14 residues in the CDR3. The germline gives CDR1 LGHNT, CDR2 FRNRAP. V lost 7 bases and J lost 2, with 14 bases in between. In DNA form, the CDR3 reads TGTGCTAGTGTTCCGATACAGGGAAACTATGGCTACACCTTC. Amino acid sequence: CASVPIQGNYGYTF.